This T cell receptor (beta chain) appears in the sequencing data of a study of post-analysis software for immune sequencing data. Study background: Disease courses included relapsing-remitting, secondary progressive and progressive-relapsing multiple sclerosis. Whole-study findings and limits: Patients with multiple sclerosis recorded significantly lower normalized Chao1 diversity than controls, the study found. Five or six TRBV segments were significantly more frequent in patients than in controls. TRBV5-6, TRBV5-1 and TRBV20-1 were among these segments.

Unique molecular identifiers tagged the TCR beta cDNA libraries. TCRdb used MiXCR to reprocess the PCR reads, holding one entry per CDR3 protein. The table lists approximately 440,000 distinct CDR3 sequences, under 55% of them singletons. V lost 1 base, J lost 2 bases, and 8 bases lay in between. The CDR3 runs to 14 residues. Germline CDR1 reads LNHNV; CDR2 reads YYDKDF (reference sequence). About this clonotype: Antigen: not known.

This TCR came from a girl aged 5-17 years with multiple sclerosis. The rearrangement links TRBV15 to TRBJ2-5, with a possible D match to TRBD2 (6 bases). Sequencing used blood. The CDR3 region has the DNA TGTGCCACCAGCAGAGCGGGAGAACAAGAGACCCAGTACTTC. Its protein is CATSRAGEQETQYF.